The source of this T cell receptor (beta chain) is a study of shared clonotypes between healthy human individuals. The repertoire was sequenced with immunoSEQ multiplex PCR; TCRdb's copy has only in-frame clones and lacks some. The table shows over a million clones, with roughly 96% occurring only once. This CDR3 contains 14 residues. From germline, CDR1 is SGHTA and CDR2 FQGNSA. The V and J ends lost 5 bases and 1 base respectively, with 11 bases between them. To note about this clone: Its antigen is undetermined. Other nucleotide sequences from this sample produce the same CDR3.

Study-wide results and caveats: Only blood underwent sampling, and tissue repertoires likely differ. A few donors had about 5% of their naive CD4 clonotypes in common.

This clonotype was obtained from a man aged 25 to 45 in good health. Sequencing was done on a sample of naive CD4+ T cells sorted from blood. Stated subset: CD45RA+ positively selected. The chain links TRBV7-2 to TRBJ2-5; TRBD1 is a possible D gene (6 bases). CDR3 residues: CASSPRTAQETQYF. CDR3 bases: TGTGCCAGCAGCCCCCGGACAGCCCAAGAGACCCAGTACTTC.